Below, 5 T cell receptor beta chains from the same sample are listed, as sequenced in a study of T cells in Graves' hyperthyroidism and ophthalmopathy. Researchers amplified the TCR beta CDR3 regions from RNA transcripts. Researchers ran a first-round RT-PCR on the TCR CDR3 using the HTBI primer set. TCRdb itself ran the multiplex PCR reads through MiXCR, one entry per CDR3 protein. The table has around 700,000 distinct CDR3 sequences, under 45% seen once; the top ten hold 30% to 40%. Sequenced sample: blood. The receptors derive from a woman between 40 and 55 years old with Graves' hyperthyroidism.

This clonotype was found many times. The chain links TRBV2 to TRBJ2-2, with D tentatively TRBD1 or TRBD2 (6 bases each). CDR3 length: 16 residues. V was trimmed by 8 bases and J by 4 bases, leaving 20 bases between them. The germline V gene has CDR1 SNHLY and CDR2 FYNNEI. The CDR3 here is CASFAGRTAGTGELFF. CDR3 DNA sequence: TGTGCCAGCTTCGCCGGCAGGACAGCGGGCACCGGGGAGCTGTTTTTT.

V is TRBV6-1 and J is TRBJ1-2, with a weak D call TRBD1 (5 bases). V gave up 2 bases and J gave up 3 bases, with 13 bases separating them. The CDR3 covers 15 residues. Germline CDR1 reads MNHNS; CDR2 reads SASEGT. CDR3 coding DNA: TGTGCCAGCAGTGAAATTCGGCAGGGAGACTATGGCTACACCTTC. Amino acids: CASSEIRQGDYGYTF.

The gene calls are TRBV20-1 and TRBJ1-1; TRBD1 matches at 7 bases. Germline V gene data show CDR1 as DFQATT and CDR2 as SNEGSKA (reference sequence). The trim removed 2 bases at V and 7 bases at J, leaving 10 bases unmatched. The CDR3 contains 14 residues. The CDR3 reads CSARKTGDLSEAFF. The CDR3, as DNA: TGCAGTGCTAGAAAAACAGGGGATTTGAGTGAAGCTTTCTTT.

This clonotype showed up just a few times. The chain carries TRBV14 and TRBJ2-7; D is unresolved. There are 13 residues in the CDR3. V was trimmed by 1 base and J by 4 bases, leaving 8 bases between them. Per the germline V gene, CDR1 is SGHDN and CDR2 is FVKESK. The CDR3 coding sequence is TGTGCCAGCAGCCAAGTCCGGTTTTACGAGCAGTACTTC. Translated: CASSQVRFYEQYF.

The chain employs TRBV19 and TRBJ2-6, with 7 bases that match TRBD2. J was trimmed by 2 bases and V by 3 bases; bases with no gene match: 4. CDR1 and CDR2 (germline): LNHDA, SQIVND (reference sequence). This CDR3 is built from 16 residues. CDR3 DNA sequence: TGTGCCAGTAGTATTACTAGCGCCGCTGGGGCCAACGTCCTGACTTTC. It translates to CASSITSAAGANVLTF.